This entry features one T cell receptor beta chain sequence. In this sample, this clonotype turned up a few times. One base away there is no much larger clone; base qualities are not given. According to the study, the label for this sample's treatment or condition signals: live attenuated yellow fever vaccine strain. A standard Ficoll-Paque protocol was used to isolate PBMCs from peripheral blood. Epitope-specific CD8 T cells were sorted with a dextramer loaded with the yellow fever NS4B epitope peptide, and anti-CD3 and anti-CD8 staining was applied. TriZol was used to extract RNA from bulk PBMCs, CD4 and CD8 fractions, and dextramer-positive and dextramer-negative fractions. The data were obtained in a study of T cells after yellow fever vaccination (dated by TCRdb to about 2019). A note on the overall study: The SMART-Seq v4 Ultra Low Input RNA kit was used to prepare libraries from fractions with low cell numbers. Two healthy male donors, one aged 18 to 29 and one aged 30 to 40 years, were included in the cohort. Bulk TCR alpha and beta repertoires were sequenced longitudinally to track T-cell clones before and after primary and booster YFV17D yellow fever vaccination. Blood samples were taken at several timepoints before and after primary and secondary immunization, and bulk PBMC replicates and cell subsets were isolated. On the study overall, not on this receptor specifically: FACS-sorted repertoires could contain abundant contaminating clonotypes from the bulk population, so computational filtering was required. Because only two donors were included in the study, the extent to which the findings can be generalized is limited. The secondary T-cell response was found to be weaker but faster than the primary response, with a peak reached on day 5 rather than on day 15. A small share of clonotypes occurred in both CD4 and CD8 compartments, likely arising from convergent recombination. Most clones expanded after primary vaccination were re-detected after the booster (just under 97% of CD4 and 88% of CD8), suggesting broad memory maintenance.

TCR cDNA was synthesized by 5'RACE template switching, which introduced a universal primer site and unique molecular identifiers. Priming for cDNA synthesis came from both the TCR alpha and TCR beta constant segments. Library amplification involved two PCR steps, and the second step added sample barcodes and sequencing adapters. Sequencing of libraries was performed on Illumina HiSeq 2500 (2x100 bp) or NovaSeq (2x150 bp). Regarding the original processing steps: Reads were demultiplexed and collapsed into UMI consensus sequences with MIGEC, and V(D)J alignment was performed with MiXCR. Clonotypes responding to the vaccine were identified with edgeR on replicate PBMC samples, with the criteria of FDR below 0.01 and a log2 fold change above 5 up to day 15. Each bulk clonotype received a CD4 or CD8 identity based on whether the sequenced CD4 or CD8 repertoire contained that clonotype at higher abundance. Clonotypes enriched at least 10-fold in dextramer-positive over dextramer-negative fractions were defined as NS4B-specific, and CD4-biased clonotypes were excluded. TCRdb applied fastp at Q25 and MiXCR to the public reads, then kept only in-frame beta chains. One record per CDR3 amino acid sequence lists the most common genes and DNA. The V and J calls were not made by the authors but by TCRdb's processing. Within this sample are around 88,000 distinct CDR3 sequences, with approximately 12% of them counted one time only. The ten largest clones represent around 23% of the sample.

The CDR3 contains 14 residues, cysteine and phenylalanine counted. The DNA shown is the 42-base CDR3, in frame from base 1. Germline trimming: 0 bases from V, 6 bases from J; junction bases outside gene matches: 4. The germline V gene yields MGHRA for CDR1 and YSYEKL for CDR2. The chain uses TRBV4-1 and TRBJ1-2; 7 of the junction bases match TRBD1. Material: CD8+ T cells not binding an NS4B(214-222) dextramer, sorted from PBMCs, obtained 21 days after the first yellow fever vaccination. Interpreted using the paper, the cell subset or site label stands for: NS4B epitope dextramer-negative CD8 T cells. The receptor comes from a man younger than 30 who received the YFV17D yellow fever vaccine. Here the CDR3 is given as CASSQDPTGNGYTF. The DNA reads as follows: TGCGCCAGCAGCCAAGATCCGACAGGGAATGGCTACACCTTC.